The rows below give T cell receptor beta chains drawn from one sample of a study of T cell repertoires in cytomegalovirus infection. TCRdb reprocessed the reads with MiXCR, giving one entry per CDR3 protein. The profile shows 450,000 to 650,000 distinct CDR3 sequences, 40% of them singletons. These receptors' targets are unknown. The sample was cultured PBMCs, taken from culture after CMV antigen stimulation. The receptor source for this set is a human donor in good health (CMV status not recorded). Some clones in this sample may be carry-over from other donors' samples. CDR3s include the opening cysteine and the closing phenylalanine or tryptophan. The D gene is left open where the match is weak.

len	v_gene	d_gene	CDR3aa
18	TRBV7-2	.	CASSPRGGHAYSGNTIYF
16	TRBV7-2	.	CASSLLLVQMGYEQYF
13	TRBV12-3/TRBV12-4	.	CASSMGRYTEAFF
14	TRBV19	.	CASSRFSYNSPLHF
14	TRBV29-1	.	CSFRPGQAYNEQFF
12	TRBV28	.	CASTQGIETQYF
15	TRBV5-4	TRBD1	CASSLPGQLNTEAFF
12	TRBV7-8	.	CASSLELARQYF
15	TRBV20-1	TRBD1	CSARLQPGQIQGYTF
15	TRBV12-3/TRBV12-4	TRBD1	CASSPRRTGDFEAFF
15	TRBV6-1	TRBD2	CASSEGGLAGVELFF
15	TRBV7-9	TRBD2	CASSSTSGRSYEQYF
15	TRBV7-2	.	CASSLAASSGNTIYF
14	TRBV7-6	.	CASSSSNPDNEQFF
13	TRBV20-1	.	CSTPPPGAIGYTF
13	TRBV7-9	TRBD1	CASSLFDRAGYTF